These 10 T cell receptor beta chains share one sample of origin, sequenced in a study of post-analysis software for immune sequencing data. Whole-study findings and limits: Roughly 5 TRBV segments (TRBV5-6, TRBV5-1 and TRBV20-1 among them) occurred more frequently in patients than in controls.

For these TCRs, the target antigens are not known. Unique molecular identifiers were built into the TCR beta cDNA libraries. Each CDR3 protein gets one entry after TCRdb re-called the PCR reads with MiXCR. The sample holds hundreds of thousands of distinct CDR3 sequences, 25% to 30% seen once. Sequenced material: blood. The source is a girl aged 10-17 years with multiple sclerosis.

A note on this clonotype: The junction departs from the called germline gene at one end, perhaps through a read error. The chain carries TRBV7-2 and TRBJ2-5; D unclear. The CDR3 extends over 14 amino acids. Germline-derived CDR1 and CDR2 are SGHTA and FQGNSA. The CDR3 spells CASSSRRLQEAQYF. DNA of the CDR3: TGTGCCAGCAGCTCTAGGCGACTGCAAGAGGCCCAGTACTTC.

The chain has TRBV20-1 and TRBJ2-3; D assignment may be TRBD1 or TRBD2 (5 bases each). CDR1 is DFQATT, CDR2 SNEGSKA, per germline (reference sequence). V was clipped by 6 bases and J by 0 bases, with 7 bases between them. This CDR3 is 12 amino acids long. As DNA, the CDR3 is TGCAGTGCCGGGGACAGCACAGATACGCAGTATTTT. Encoded protein: CSAGDSTDTQYF.

The rearrangement joins TRBV11-3 to TRBJ2-1; weak D call: TRBD2 (5 bases). Looked up from germline, CDR1 is SGHNT and CDR2 is YENEEA. Trimming stripped 1 base from V and 9 bases from J, with 13 bases between. There are 14 residues in the CDR3. The CDR3 loop is CASSLVPRGAEQFF. The CDR3 DNA is TGTGCCAGCAGCTTAGTTCCCCGGGGTGCTGAGCAGTTCTTC.

This clonotype has a single count. This rearrangement joins TRBV28 to TRBJ1-5, with D unresolved. The CDR3 is 12 residues long. Germline V CDR1 and CDR2: MDHEN, SYDVKM. Trimming took off 8 bases at V and 1 base at J, with 6 bases between the two ends. CDR3 in amino acids: CASYLSNQPQHF. In nucleotides, the CDR3 is TGTGCCAGCTACCTCAGCAATCAGCCCCAGCATTTT.

This clonotype came up a few times. V usage is TRBV11-2 and J usage is TRBJ2-7; 8 nucleotides line up with TRBD1. The CDR3 spans 16 residues. J gave up 2 bases and V 2 bases, and 8 bases lay outside the gene matches. The germline V gene encodes CDR1 SGHAT and CDR2 FQNNGV. The CDR3 region is CASSLKVGTGPYEQYF. CDR3 DNA: TGTGCCAGCAGCTTAAAAGTAGGGACAGGTCCCTACGAGCAGTACTTC.

This clonotype came up a few times. The rearrangement joins TRBV6-2 or TRBV6-3 to TRBJ1-1, with 7 bases lining up with TRBD1. This CDR3 is built from 13 residues. After removal of 5 bases from V and 6 bases from J, the junction contained 6 bases not matched to a gene. Germline CDR1 and CDR2: MNHEY and SVGEGT. CDR3 residues: CASSQIGQAEAFF. The DNA for the CDR3 is TGTGCCAGCAGTCAAATCGGACAGGCTGAAGCTTTCTTT.

This clonotype was recorded a few times. In DNA, the CDR3 is TGTGCCAGCAGCCTGACAGGCCCCTATCAGCCCCAGCATTTT. Its translation is CASSLTGPYQPQHF. The chain couples TRBV7-8 to TRBJ1-5; D is perhaps TRBD1 (6 bases). Germline lookup yields CDR1 SGHVS and CDR2 FQNEAQ. This CDR3 is 14 amino acids long. V lost 5 bases and J 5 bases, leaving 13 bases between the germline ends.

This clonotype appeared a single time. The rearrangement joins TRBV7-9 to TRBJ2-3; 9 nucleotides match TRBD1. CDR1 and CDR2 (germline): SEHNR, FQNEAQ (reference sequence). The CDR3 length is 16 residues. Unmatched junction bases numbered 9, after V lost 5 bases and J lost 3 bases. The CDR3 coding sequence is TGTGCCAGCAGCCCCCACAGGGGGCTAGGGACAGATACGCAGTATTTT. Amino acids: CASSPHRGLGTDTQYF. The variable domain in full, completed from reference TRBV7-9 and TRBJ2-3, reads DTGVSQNPRHKITKRGQNVTFRCDPISEHNRLYWYRQTLGQGPEFLTYFQNEAQLEKSRLLSDRFSAERPKGSFSTLEIQRTEQGDSAMYLCASSPHRGLGTDTQYFGPGTRLTVL.

V gene TRBV7-2 combines with J gene TRBJ2-1; TRBD1 aligns across 10 bases. The CDR3 consists of 14 residues. Trimming at V came to 9 bases and at J to 2 bases, leaving 4 bases not matched to a gene. Germline CDR1 reads SGHTA; CDR2 reads FQGNSA. CDR3 residues: CASWDRGPYNEQFF. As DNA, the CDR3 is TGTGCCAGTTGGGACAGGGGTCCCTACAATGAGCAGTTCTTC.

This chain joins TRBV27 and TRBJ2-5; 7 bases are a match to TRBD1. Germline CDR1 MNHEY, CDR2 SMNVEV (reference sequence). J was trimmed by 2 bases and V by 6 bases; bases with no gene match: 6. The CDR3 consists of 14 residues. In DNA, the CDR3 is TGTGCCAGCAGCCACGGGACAGCTCAAGAGACCCAGTACTTC. Translated, it gives CASSHGTAQETQYF.